This TCR beta chain was identified during a study of shared clonotypes between healthy human individuals. Overall study results and limits: Clonotypes which were not shared had lower generation probabilities than clonotypes that all four donors shared.

CDR1 is MNHEY and CDR2 is SMNVEV in the germline V gene (reference sequence). This CDR3 has 15 amino acids. The ends were cut back, 3 bases at V and 2 bases at J, with 14 bases in the middle. Regarding this clone: Its antigen is currently unknown.

TCRdb's copy holds only in-frame clones and misses some; the assay was immunoSEQ multiplex PCR. There are roughly 2 million clones in the sample; under 97% occur only once, and around 0.13% lies in the top ten. The TCR was taken from a man between 18 and 35 years old in good health. The chain is built from TRBV27 and TRBJ2-7, with D possibly matching TRBD2 (6 bases). The sequenced material came from naive CD4+ T cells sorted from blood. Subset of the sample: CD45RA+ positively selected. The CDR3 bases are TGTGCCAGCAGTTTGTCGACCGGGGGAACCTACGAGCAGTACTTC. Amino acid sequence: CASSLSTGGTYEQYF.